Presented here are 17 T cell receptor beta chains from one specimen sequenced in a study of T cell changes during pregnancy in multiple sclerosis. Sequenced by immunoSEQ multiplex PCR; TCRdb stores in-frame clones only, minus some. Of 65,000 to 90,000 clones listed, about nine tenths were seen once; the top ten hold less than 2%. The sequences come from peripheral blood, collected in the second trimester of pregnancy. All receptors come from a female donor with multiple sclerosis, enrolled in a pregnancy study.

The chain carries TRBV5-1 and TRBJ2-1; 7 bases line up with TRBD1. The germline V gene encodes CDR1 SGHRS and CDR2 YFSETQ. V lost 4 bases, J lost 0 bases, and 4 bases stayed unmatched. CDR3 length equals 15 residues. The CDR3 protein is CASSPTGSSYNEQFF. The CDR3 coding sequence is TGCGCCAGCAGCCCGACAGGGAGCTCCTACAATGAGCAGTTCTTC. The variable domain in full, completed from reference TRBV5-1 and TRBJ2-1, reads KAGVTQTPRYLIKTRGQQVTLSCSPISGHRSVSWYQQTPGQGLQFLFEYFSETQRNKGNFPGRFSGRQFSNSRSEMNVSTLELGDSALYLCASSPTGSSYNEQFFGPGTRLTVL.

This clone has a single count. V is TRBV11-2 and J is TRBJ2-1; D may be TRBD2 (5 bases). This CDR3 has 15 residues. The V and J ends lost 6 bases and 8 bases respectively, with 20 bases between them. Germline CDR1 is SGHAT and CDR2 is FQNNGV. The DNA of the CDR3 is TGTGCCAGCAGACCGGTGGGGAGTCCTCTCGATGAGCAGTTCTTC. This sequence encodes CASRPVGSPLDEQFF.

The chain uses TRBV5-6 and TRBJ1-1; D is unresolved. The germline V gene has CDR1 SGHDT and CDR2 YYEEEE. This CDR3 spans 15 amino acids. Trimming cost V 0 bases and J 1 base, with 10 bases left between them. DNA for the CDR3: TGTGCCAGCAGCTTGGCCCTAGGTAAGAACACTGAAGCTTTCTTT. It translates to CASSLALGKNTEAFF.

V and J are TRBV19 and TRBJ2-3; perhaps TRBD1 as D (7 bases). The germline V gene encodes CDR1 LNHDA and CDR2 SQIVND (reference sequence). There are 14 residues in the CDR3. The germline V and J ends were trimmed by 3 bases and 5 bases, with 12 bases remaining between them. The CDR3 loop reads CASSIGGGEDTQYF. CDR3 bases: TGTGCCAGTAGTATCGGAGGGGGCGAAGATACGCAGTATTTT. The complete variable domain, with remaining parts taken from reference TRBV19 and TRBJ2-3, reads DGGITQSPKYLFRKEGQNVTLSCEQNLNHDAMYWYRQDPGQGLRLIYYSQIVNDFQKGDIAEGYSVSREKKESFPLTVTSAQKNPTAFYLCASSIGGGEDTQYFGPGTRLTVL.

V usage is TRBV6-6 and J usage is TRBJ2-2; D perhaps matches TRBD1 (5 bases). The V gene lost 5 bases and the J gene lost 3 bases, with 7 bases spanning the gap. The CDR3 spans 13 residues. CDR1 MNHNY and CDR2 SVGAGI come from the germline V gene (reference sequence). CDR3 coding DNA: TGTGCCAGCAGTCCCAGGGACACCGGGGAGCTGTTTTTT. Amino acids: CASSPRDTGELFF.

This chain uses TRBV5-1 with TRBJ2-2; no definite D call. Germline V gene lookup returns CDR1 SGHRS and CDR2 YFSETQ. The CDR3 is 18 amino acids. V was shortened by 1 base and J by 3 bases, with 19 bases between the two germline ends. The CDR3 spells CASSLPPSAGSYTGELFF. In nucleotides, the CDR3 is TGCGCCAGCAGCTTGCCCCCTTCAGCCGGGTCCTACACCGGGGAGCTGTTTTTT. Based on the CDR3 plus reference TRBV5-1 and TRBJ2-2, the full variable domain is KAGVTQTPRYLIKTRGQQVTLSCSPISGHRSVSWYQQTPGQGLQFLFEYFSETQRNKGNFPGRFSGRQFSNSRSEMNVSTLELGDSALYLCASSLPPSAGSYTGELFFGEGSRLTVL.

The chain uses TRBV11-3 and TRBJ1-6; 7 nucleotides line up with TRBD1. The germline V gene has CDR1 SGHNT and CDR2 YENEEA. The junction had 7 bases not matched to a gene; V was cut back by 5 bases and J by 9 bases. CDR3 length: 14 amino acids. CDR3 DNA: TGTGCCAGCAGCCCGGGACAGAGGGGTTCACCCCTCCACTTT. Translation: CASSPGQRGSPLHF.

The chain employs TRBV19 and TRBJ2-7, with D maybe TRBD2 (6 bases). The CDR3 is made up of 17 amino acids. Germline V gene lookup returns CDR1 LNHDA and CDR2 SQIVND (reference sequence). Trimming removed 4 bases at V and 2 bases at J, with 21 bases between. The CDR3 coding sequence is TGTGCCAGTAGTAAAAAACTAGCAGAGAGTCCTCCCTACGAGCAGTACTTC. Its protein product is CASSKKLAESPPYEQYF.

The genes are TRBV6-1 and TRBJ2-7; TRBD2 matches 8 bases. V lost 4 bases to trimming and J lost 2 bases; unmatched junction nucleotides: 4. This CDR3 is 14 amino acids long. Germline V CDR1 and CDR2: MNHNS, SASEGT. This chain's CDR3 is CASSVTSGTYEQYF. CDR3 in DNA: TGTGCCAGCAGTGTCACTAGCGGAACCTACGAGCAGTACTTC.

The CDR3 region is CASSPSSSQPQHF. CDR3 sequence (DNA): TGTGCCAGCTCCCCGTCAAGTAGTCAGCCCCAGCATTTT. This chain uses TRBV18 with TRBJ1-5; no clear D. V was pared by 6 bases and J by 6 bases, with 12 bases between. The CDR3 sequence is 13 residues long. Per the germline V gene, CDR1 is KGHSH and CDR2 is LQKENI.

The chain uses TRBV13 and TRBJ1-2, with D maybe TRBD1 (6 bases). This CDR3 contains 13 residues. The V and J ends lost 4 bases and 8 bases respectively, with 14 bases between them. CDR1 and CDR2 from the germline V gene are PRHDT and FYEKMQ (reference sequence). CDR3 sequence reads: CASSSGQMGGYTF. The CDR3, as DNA: TGTGCCAGCAGCTCCGGACAGATGGGGGGCTACACCTTC.

The genes are TRBV19 and TRBJ2-3, with 14 bases fitting TRBD2. CDR3 length: 16 amino acids. Unmatched junction bases numbered 6, after V lost 5 bases and J lost 5 bases. Per germline, CDR1 LNHDA and CDR2 SQIVND (reference sequence). CDR3 residues: CASSPRTSGGIDTQYF. The CDR3 DNA is TGTGCCAGTAGTCCCCGGACTAGCGGGGGGATAGATACGCAGTATTTT.

This clone has just one count. This chain joins TRBV5-1 and TRBJ1-1, with TRBD1 matching over 7 bases. Germline values: CDR1 SGHRS, CDR2 YFSETQ. Trimming took 4 bases from V and 5 from J; bases not matched to a gene: 8. The CDR3 is 14 amino acids. CDR3: CASSPGTAKTEAFF. CDR3 DNA sequence: TGCGCCAGCAGCCCTGGGACAGCGAAAACTGAAGCTTTCTTT.

The chain has TRBV11-2 and TRBJ2-2; 7 bases map to TRBD1. Losses at the gene ends were 5 bases for V and 5 bases for J; bases not matched to a gene: 11. The CDR3 extends over 16 amino acids. Per germline, CDR1 SGHAT and CDR2 FQNNGV. CDR3 coding DNA: TGTGCCAGCAGCCCCCTCCGGGACAGAAGGACCGGGGAGCTGTTTTTT. It yields the protein CASSPLRDRRTGELFF. The entire variable domain, with the rest obtained from reference TRBV11-2 and TRBJ2-2, is as follows: EAGVAQSPRYKIIEKRQSVAFWCNPISGHATLYWYQQILGQGPKLLIQFQNNGVVDDSQLPKDRFSAERLKGVDSTLKIQPAKLEDSAVYLCASSPLRDRRTGELFFGEGSRLTVL.

CDR3 sequence reads: CASSSEAGSSYEQYF. CDR3 sequence (DNA): TGTGCCAGCAGCTCTGAAGCGGGATCCTCCTACGAGCAGTACTTC. The chain employs TRBV7-2 and TRBJ2-7, with TRBD2 matching 7 bases. Trimming at V came to 4 bases and at J to 0 bases, leaving 6 bases not matched to a gene. In germline, CDR1 is SGHTA, CDR2 FQGNSA. The CDR3 spans 15 residues. The full variable domain, with the rest looked up from reference TRBV7-2 and TRBJ2-7, is GAGVSQSPSNKVTEKGKDVELRCDPISGHTALYWYRQSLGQGLEFLIYFQGNSAPDKSGLPSDRFSAERTGGSVSTLTIQRTQQEDSAVYLCASSSEAGSSYEQYFGPGTRLTVT.

The chain's CDR3 is CASSVEGNTEAFF. The DNA of the CDR3 is TGTGCCAGCAGTGTGGAGGGGAACACTGAAGCTTTCTTT. This sequence joins TRBV2 and TRBJ1-1; D unresolved. Germline V CDR1 and CDR2: SNHLY, FYNNEI. This CDR3 contains 13 residues. The ends were cut back, 4 bases at V and 1 base at J, with 7 bases in the middle.

This sequence joins TRBV7-3 and TRBJ2-1; D is unresolved. Germline V gene lookup returns CDR1 SGHTA and CDR2 FQGTGA. The V gene lost 4 bases and the J gene lost 0 bases, with 4 bases spanning the gap. CDR3 size: 13 residues. CDR3 sequence (DNA): TGTGCCAGCAGCTCGAGCTCCTACAATGAGCAGTTCTTC. Translation: CASSSSSYNEQFF.